Included here is one TCR beta chain sequence, with context. Other DNA sequences in this specimen translate into the identical CDR3. The protocol was immunoSEQ multiplex PCR, while the TCRdb copy is restricted to in-frame clones and leaves out a portion. The sample records 2 million to 2.5 million clones, almost 96% being singletons. The investigators split CD4+ cells into a CD45RA+ naive subset and a CD45RA-negative memory subset. The sample is drawn from a study of shared clonotypes between healthy human individuals. The TCR originated in a man between 18 and 35 years old in good health. The material sequenced was naive CD4+ T cells sorted from blood. Subset noted: CD45RA+ positively selected.

The CDR3 loop is CASSLRGQDTGELFF. Written as DNA, the CDR3 is TGTGCCAGCAGCTTACGAGGGCAGGATACCGGGGAGCTGTTTTTT. V is TRBV7-9 and J is TRBJ2-2, with D possibly matching TRBD2 (5 bases). The V and J ends lost 2 bases and 5 bases respectively, with 12 bases between them. The CDR3 length is 15 residues. The germline CDR1 and CDR2 sequences are SEHNR and FQNEAQ (reference sequence).